This passage covers 18 T cell receptor beta chains from one sample sequenced in a study of cytomegalovirus exposure and HLA in healthy donors. The PCR made use of 60 Vbeta and 13 Jbeta primers. Libraries were prepared by immunoSEQ multiplex PCR; TCRdb keeps only in-frame clonotypes and omits some of them. The table records some 190,000 clones, about 10% of them present only once. The specimen sequenced was PBMCs. These receptors all come from a woman aged 25 to 39 in good health and CMV-seropositive.

CDR3 in DNA: TGTGCCAGTAGTAATAGGGGGCACCAGCCCCAGCATTTT. Its protein product is CASSNRGHQPQHF. This chain links TRBV19 with TRBJ1-5, with TRBD1 matching over 7 bases. CDR3 size: 13 residues. V was clipped by 4 bases and J by 7 bases; unmatched bases: 4. CDR1 LNHDA and CDR2 SQIVND come from the germline V gene (reference sequence).

The chain carries TRBV7-7 and TRBJ2-3, with 7 bases identical to TRBD2. Losses at the gene ends were 5 bases for V and 0 bases for J; bases not matched to a gene: 5. Germline CDR1 is SSHAT and CDR2 is FNYEAQ (reference sequence). The CDR3 extends over 15 amino acids. CDR3 DNA: TGTGCCAGCAGCACCGGGACTACTAGCACAGATACGCAGTATTTT. Translation gives CASSTGTTSTDTQYF.

The rearrangement uses TRBV20-1 and TRBJ2-7, with a possible D match to TRBD1 (5 bases). From germline, CDR1 is DFQATT and CDR2 SNEGSKA (reference sequence). The V gene lost 6 bases and the J gene lost 3 bases, with 9 bases spanning the gap. There are 11 residues in the CDR3. CDR3 sequence (DNA): TGCAGTGCAGGGGCCGTCTACGAGCAGTACTTC. Translating it yields CSAGAVYEQYF.

This clone has only a few counts. This sequence joins TRBV25-1 and TRBJ2-5, with 8 positions matching TRBD1. This CDR3 spans 14 amino acids. Trimming cost V 2 bases and J 5 bases; bases outside gene matches: 4. Per germline, CDR1 MGHDK and CDR2 SYGVNS. CDR3 residues: CASSERRTGETQYF. The CDR3 DNA reads as TGTGCCAGCAGTGAAAGAAGGACAGGGGAGACCCAGTACTTC.

The chain recombines TRBV6-1 with TRBJ2-7, with D maybe TRBD1 (5 bases). Trimming took off 4 bases at V and 5 bases at J, with 9 bases between the two ends. CDR3 length: 12 residues. Per the germline V gene, CDR1 is MNHNS and CDR2 is SASEGT. CDR3 in amino acids: CASSGRGDEQYF. The CDR3 DNA follows: TGTGCCAGCAGTGGAAGGGGCGACGAGCAGTACTTC.

The table lists this clone with a few counts. V and J are TRBV4-1 and TRBJ2-5, with 9 nucleotides matching TRBD2. CDR1 is MGHRA, CDR2 YSYEKL, per germline. The V and J ends lost 4 bases and 5 bases, in that order; junction bases with no gene match: 8. This CDR3 is built from 15 residues. CDR3 residues: CASSRIAGGRETQYF. The DNA of the CDR3 is TGCGCCAGCAGCCGCATCGCGGGGGGGAGGGAGACCCAGTACTTC.

This clone turned up a few times. V and J are TRBV5-3 and TRBJ1-5; TRBD1 might be the D (5 bases). TRBV5-3 is placed among ORFs of uncertain function. CDR3 length equals 14 residues. Trimming removed 2 bases at V and 2 bases at J, with 8 bases between. In DNA, the CDR3 is TGTGCCAGAAGCTTACGGGGGTGCAATCAGCCCCAGCATTTT. Translating gives CARSLRGCNQPQHF.

This clone was found a few times. This chain links TRBV5-1 with TRBJ1-4, with D unclear. V lost 1 base and J 7 bases, leaving 8 bases between the germline ends. Germline CDR1 is SGHRS and CDR2 is YFSETQ. The CDR3 is made up of 13 amino acids. The CDR3, as DNA: TGCGCCAGCAGCTTGATGGCGGCTGAAAAACTGTTTTTT. Its protein product is CASSLMAAEKLFF.

The genes are TRBV9 and TRBJ2-7, with 10 bases identical to TRBD2. This CDR3 has 15 amino acids. The V gene end was trimmed by 3 bases and the J gene end by 6 bases; junction bases not matched to a gene: 9. Germline CDR1 and CDR2: SGDLS and YYNGEE. Here the CDR3 DNA reads TGTGCCAGCAGCGCGAGCGGGAGGGCGTCTGGCGAGCAGTACTTC. Its protein product is CASSASGRASGEQYF. Filled out from reference TRBV9 and TRBJ2-7, the complete variable domain reads DSGVTQTPKHLITATGQRVTLRCSPRSGDLSVYWYQQSLDQGLQFLIQYYNGEERAKGNILERFSAQQFPDLHSELNLSSLELGDSALYFCASSASGRASGEQYFGPGTRLTVT.

This clone was seen a handful of times. The genes are TRBV19 and TRBJ2-7; 9 nucleotides line up with TRBD1. The germline V gene has CDR1 LNHDA and CDR2 SQIVND (reference sequence). This CDR3 region has 15 residues. V lost 5 bases to trimming and J lost 2 bases; unmatched junction nucleotides: 7. The CDR3 loop is CASSETGTGPYEQYF. The CDR3 nucleotides read TGTGCCAGTAGTGAAACCGGGACAGGGCCCTACGAGCAGTACTTC. The full variable domain, completed using reference TRBV19 and TRBJ2-7, is DGGITQSPKYLFRKEGQNVTLSCEQNLNHDAMYWYRQDPGQGLRLIYYSQIVNDFQKGDIAEGYSVSREKKESFPLTVTSAQKNPTAFYLCASSETGTGPYEQYFGPGTRLTVT.

V gene TRBV29-1 combines with J gene TRBJ1-2; 11 positions agree with TRBD1. Germline V lookup: CDR1 SQVTM, CDR2 ANQGSEA. V lost 6 bases and J lost 2; bases outside the gene matches: 5. This CDR3 comprises 14 residues. CDR3 in DNA: TGCAGCGTCACGGGACAGGGGGACAACTATGGCTACACCTTC. Protein: CSVTGQGDNYGYTF.

This clone showed up just a few times. The CDR3 region is CASSGQVPGANVLTF. CDR3 DNA: TGCGCCAGCAGCGGACAGGTCCCCGGGGCCAACGTCCTGACTTTC. V and J are TRBV5-1 and TRBJ2-6, with 7 positions matching TRBD1. After removal of 4 bases from V and 4 bases from J, the junction contained 5 bases not matched to a gene. This CDR3 contains 15 residues. Germline values: CDR1 SGHRS, CDR2 YFSETQ.

This clone was picked up a small number of times. The genes are TRBV10-1 and TRBJ1-1; TRBD1 matches at 9 bases. V lost 5 bases, J lost 5 bases, and 15 bases stayed unmatched. This CDR3 region has 17 residues. Germline loops: CDR1 WNHNN, CDR2 SYGVQD (reference sequence). CDR3 region: CASSPGTGRVSETEAFF. The DNA for the CDR3 is TGCGCCAGCAGTCCCGGGACAGGGAGAGTATCGGAAACTGAAGCTTTCTTT.

This clone was picked up a small number of times. The V and J genes are TRBV10-1 and TRBJ2-3, with D possibly TRBD2 on 6 matching bases. The V gene's germline CDR1 is WNHNN and CDR2 SYGVQD (reference sequence). Trimming left V 4 bases short and J 1 base short, with 15 bases between. The CDR3 sequence is 16 residues long. CDR3 nucleotides: TGCGCCAGCAGTGGGGGAGCCGGGACTGGCACAGATACGCAGTATTTT. Translated, it gives CASSGGAGTGTDTQYF.

This clone turned up a few times. The J gene is TRBJ1-1, the V gene TRBV6-5; D is ambiguous. The V and J ends lost 6 bases and 3 bases respectively, with 17 bases between them. From germline, CDR1 is MNHEY and CDR2 SVGAGI. This CDR3 has 15 residues. The CDR3 DNA reads as TGTGCCAGCAGACGGAAACCCTTAGCGGACACTGAAGCTTTCTTT. Protein sequence: CASRRKPLADTEAFF.

The V and J genes are TRBV4-1 and TRBJ2-7, with TRBD2 matching 7 bases. With 4 bases clipped from V and 0 bases from J, the junction kept 3 bases outside the gene matches. The germline gives CDR1 MGHRA, CDR2 YSYEKL. This CDR3 has 14 residues. CDR3 sequence: CASSRRESSYEQYF. In DNA form, the CDR3 reads TGCGCCAGCAGCCGGCGGGAGTCCTCCTACGAGCAGTACTTC.

In its sample, this clone was seen a few times. The chain employs TRBV7-2 and TRBJ2-2; D is undetermined. Germline assignment: CDR1 SGHTA and CDR2 FQGNSA. The CDR3 runs to 12 residues. V was shortened by 3 bases and J by 6 bases, with 5 bases between the two germline ends. This CDR3 reads CASSLGAGELFF. The CDR3, as DNA: TGTGCCAGCAGCTTGGGCGCCGGGGAGCTGTTTTTT.

This chain connects TRBV20-1 to TRBJ2-7; the D is unclear. The V end lost 5 bases, the J end lost 6 bases, and 11 bases lay between the germline ends. Germline values: CDR1 DFQATT, CDR2 SNEGSKA (reference sequence). This CDR3 has 11 amino acids. CDR3 nucleotides: TGCAGTGCTCCACTACGAGGCGAGCAGTACTTC. Translation: CSAPLRGEQYF.